The following is a TCR beta chain sequence with its context. V was cut by 1 base and J by 2 bases, with 10 bases left in between. CDR1 is SGHNT, CDR2 YENEEA, per germline. This CDR3 is built from 15 residues. These data come from a study of blood T cell repertoires in COVID-19. Study information: The study drew acute and convalescent COVID-19 samples from the United States, Italy and Spain.

Original handling: Researchers report that nucleated cell counts were estimated from reference gene primer amplification. Clones were sequenced by immunoSEQ multiplex PCR, and TCRdb holds only the in-frame ones, with some missing. V and J calls and clone size are given by that table; D and trimming were obtained from the DNA. The table lists about 210,000 clones, around four fifths of them singletons. The chain recombines TRBV11-3 with TRBJ2-3; D is perhaps TRBD1 (5 bases). Sequenced material: peripheral blood. The receptor was isolated from a woman aged 40 to 50 with active or convalescent COVID-19. Here the CDR3 reads CASSLGQTPTDTQYF. The CDR3 nucleotides are TGTGCCAGCAGCTTAGGACAGACACCCACAGATACGCAGTATTTT.